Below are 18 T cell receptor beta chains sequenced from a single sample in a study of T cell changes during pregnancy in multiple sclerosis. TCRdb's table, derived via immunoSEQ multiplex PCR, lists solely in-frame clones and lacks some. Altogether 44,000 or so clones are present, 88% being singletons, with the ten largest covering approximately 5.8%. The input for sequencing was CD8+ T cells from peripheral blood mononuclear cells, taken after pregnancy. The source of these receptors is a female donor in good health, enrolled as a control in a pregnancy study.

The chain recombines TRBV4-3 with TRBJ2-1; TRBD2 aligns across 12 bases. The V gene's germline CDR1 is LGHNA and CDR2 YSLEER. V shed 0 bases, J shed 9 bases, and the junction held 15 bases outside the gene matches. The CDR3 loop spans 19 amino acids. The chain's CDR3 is CASSQDVAQRLAGGSEQFF. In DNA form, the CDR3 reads TGCGCCAGCAGCCAAGATGTAGCGCAACGGCTAGCGGGGGGGAGTGAGCAGTTCTTC.

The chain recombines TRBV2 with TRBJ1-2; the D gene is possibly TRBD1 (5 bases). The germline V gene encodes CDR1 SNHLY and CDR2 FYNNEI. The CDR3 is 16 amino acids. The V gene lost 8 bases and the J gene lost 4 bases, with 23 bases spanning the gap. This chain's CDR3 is CASPRDRSYGGYGYTF. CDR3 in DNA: TGTGCCAGCCCCAGGGATCGGAGTTACGGGGGCTATGGCTACACCTTC.

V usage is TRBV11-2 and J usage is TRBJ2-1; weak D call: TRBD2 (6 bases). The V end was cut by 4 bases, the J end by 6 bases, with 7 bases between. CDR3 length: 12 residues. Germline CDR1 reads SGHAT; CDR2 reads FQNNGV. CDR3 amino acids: CASSSGVNEQFF. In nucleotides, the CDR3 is TGTGCCAGCAGCTCGGGGGTCAATGAGCAGTTCTTC.

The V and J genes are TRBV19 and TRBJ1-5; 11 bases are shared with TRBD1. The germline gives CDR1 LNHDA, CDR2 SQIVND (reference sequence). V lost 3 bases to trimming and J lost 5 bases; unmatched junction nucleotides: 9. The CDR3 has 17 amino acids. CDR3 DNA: TGTGCCAGTAGTATGGGGACAGGGGGAGTTATTGATCAGCCCCAGCATTTT. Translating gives CASSMGTGGVIDQPQHF.

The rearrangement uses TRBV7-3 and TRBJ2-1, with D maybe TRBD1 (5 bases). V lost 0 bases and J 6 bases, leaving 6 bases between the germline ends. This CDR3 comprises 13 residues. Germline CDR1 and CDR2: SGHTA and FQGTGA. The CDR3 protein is CASSLTDSNEQFF. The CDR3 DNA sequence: TGTGCCAGCAGCTTAACCGACAGCAATGAGCAGTTCTTC. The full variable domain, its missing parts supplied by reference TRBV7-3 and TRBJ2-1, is GAGVSQTPSNKVTEKGKYVELRCDPISGHTALYWYRQSLGQGPEFLIYFQGTGAADDSGLPNDRFFAVRPEGSVSTLKIQRTERGDSAVYLCASSLTDSNEQFFGPGTRLTVL.

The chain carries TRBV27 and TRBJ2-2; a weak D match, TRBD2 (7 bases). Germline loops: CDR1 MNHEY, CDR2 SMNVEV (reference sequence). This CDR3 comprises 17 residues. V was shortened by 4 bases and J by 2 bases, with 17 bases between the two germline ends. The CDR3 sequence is CASSSLRGGRNTGELFF. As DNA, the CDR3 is TGTGCCAGCAGTTCCTTAAGGGGGGGCCGCAACACCGGGGAGCTGTTTTTT.

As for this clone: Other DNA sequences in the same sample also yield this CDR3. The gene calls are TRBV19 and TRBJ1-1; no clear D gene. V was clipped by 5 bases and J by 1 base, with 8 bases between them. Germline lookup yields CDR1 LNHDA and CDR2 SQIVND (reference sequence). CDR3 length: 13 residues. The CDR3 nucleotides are TGTGCCAGTAGTCCCATGGCGAACACTGAAGCTTTCTTT. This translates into CASSPMANTEAFF.

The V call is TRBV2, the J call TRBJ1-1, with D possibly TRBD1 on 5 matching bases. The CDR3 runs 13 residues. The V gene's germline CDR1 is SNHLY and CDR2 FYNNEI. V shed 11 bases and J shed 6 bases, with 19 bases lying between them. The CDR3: CARGGRAGAEAFF. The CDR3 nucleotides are TGTGCCCGGGGGGGGAGGGCCGGGGCTGAAGCTTTCTTT.

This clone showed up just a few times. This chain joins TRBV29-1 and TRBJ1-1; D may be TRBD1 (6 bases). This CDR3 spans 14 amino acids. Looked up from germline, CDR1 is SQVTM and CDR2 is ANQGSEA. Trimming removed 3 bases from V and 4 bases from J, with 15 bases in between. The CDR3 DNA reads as TGCAGCGTTGATGCCGTGGGAGGGGGCACTGAAGCTTTCTTT. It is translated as CSVDAVGGGTEAFF. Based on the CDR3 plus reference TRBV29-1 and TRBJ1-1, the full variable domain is SAVISQKPSRDICQRGTSLTIQCQVDSQVTMMFWYRQQPGQSLTLIATANQGSEATYESGFVIDKFPISRPNLTFSTLTVSNMSPEDSSIYLCSVDAVGGGTEAFFGQGTRLTVV.

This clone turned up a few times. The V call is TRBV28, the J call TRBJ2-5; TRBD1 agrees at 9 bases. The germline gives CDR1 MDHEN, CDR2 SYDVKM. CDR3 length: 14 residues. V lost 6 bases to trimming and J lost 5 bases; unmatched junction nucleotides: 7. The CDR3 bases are TGTGCCAGCAGCTCCGGGACAGGGTACGAGACCCAGTACTTC. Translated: CASSSGTGYETQYF.

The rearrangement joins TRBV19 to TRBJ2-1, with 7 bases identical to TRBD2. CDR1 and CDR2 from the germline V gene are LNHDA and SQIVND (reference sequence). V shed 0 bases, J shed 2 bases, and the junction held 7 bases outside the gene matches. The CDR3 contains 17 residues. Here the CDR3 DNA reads TGTGCCAGTAGTATAGATCCTGAGCGGGGCACCTACAATGAGCAGTTCTTC. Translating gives CASSIDPERGTYNEQFF.

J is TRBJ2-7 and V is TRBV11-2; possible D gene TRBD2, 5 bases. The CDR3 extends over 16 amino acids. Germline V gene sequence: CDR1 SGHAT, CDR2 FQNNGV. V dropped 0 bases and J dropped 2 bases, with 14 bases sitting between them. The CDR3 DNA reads TGTGCCAGCAGCTTAGAGTGGGCCCTCGGGACCTACGAGCAGTACTTC. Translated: CASSLEWALGTYEQYF.

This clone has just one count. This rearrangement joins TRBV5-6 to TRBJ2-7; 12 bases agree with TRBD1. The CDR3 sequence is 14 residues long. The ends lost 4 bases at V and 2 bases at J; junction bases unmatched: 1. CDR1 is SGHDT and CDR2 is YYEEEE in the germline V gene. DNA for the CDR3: TGTGCCAGCAGCCGGGACAGGGGGCCCTACGAGCAGTACTTC. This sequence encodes CASSRDRGPYEQYF.

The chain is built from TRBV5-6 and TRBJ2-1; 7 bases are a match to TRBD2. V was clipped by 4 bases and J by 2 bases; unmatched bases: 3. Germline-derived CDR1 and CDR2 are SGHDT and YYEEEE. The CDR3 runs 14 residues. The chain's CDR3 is CASSGRGAYNEQFF. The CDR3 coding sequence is TGTGCCAGCAGCGGACGGGGGGCCTACAATGAGCAGTTCTTC.

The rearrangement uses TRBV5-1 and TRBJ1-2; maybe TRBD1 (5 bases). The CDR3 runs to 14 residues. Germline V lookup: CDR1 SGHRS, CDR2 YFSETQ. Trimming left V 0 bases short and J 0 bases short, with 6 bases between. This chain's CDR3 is CASSLGGANYGYTF. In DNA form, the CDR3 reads TGCGCCAGCAGCTTGGGGGGGGCTAACTATGGCTACACCTTC. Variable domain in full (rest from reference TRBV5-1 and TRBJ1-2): KAGVTQTPRYLIKTRGQQVTLSCSPISGHRSVSWYQQTPGQGLQFLFEYFSETQRNKGNFPGRFSGRQFSNSRSEMNVSTLELGDSALYLCASSLGGANYGYTFGSGTRLTVV.

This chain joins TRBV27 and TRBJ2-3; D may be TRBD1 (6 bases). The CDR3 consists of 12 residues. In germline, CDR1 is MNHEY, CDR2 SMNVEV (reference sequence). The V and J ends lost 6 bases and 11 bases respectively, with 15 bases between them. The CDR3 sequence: CASSRNQGLQYF. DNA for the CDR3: TGTGCCAGCAGCCGCAATCAGGGGTTGCAGTATTTT.

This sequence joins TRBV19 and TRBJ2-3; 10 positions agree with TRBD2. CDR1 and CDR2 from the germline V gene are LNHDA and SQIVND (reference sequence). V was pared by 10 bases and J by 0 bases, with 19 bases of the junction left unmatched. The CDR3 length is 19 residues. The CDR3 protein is CATEGEELAGSSSTDTQYF. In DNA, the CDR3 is TGTGCCACTGAGGGAGAGGAACTAGCGGGGTCGTCTAGCACAGATACGCAGTATTTT.

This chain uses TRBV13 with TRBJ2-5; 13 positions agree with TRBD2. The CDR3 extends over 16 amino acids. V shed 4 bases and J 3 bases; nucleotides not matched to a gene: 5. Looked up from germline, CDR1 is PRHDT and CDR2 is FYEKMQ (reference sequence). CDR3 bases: TGTGCCAGCAGCTCCGGGACTAGCGGGGTTGAAGAGACCCAGTACTTC. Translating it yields CASSSGTSGVEETQYF.